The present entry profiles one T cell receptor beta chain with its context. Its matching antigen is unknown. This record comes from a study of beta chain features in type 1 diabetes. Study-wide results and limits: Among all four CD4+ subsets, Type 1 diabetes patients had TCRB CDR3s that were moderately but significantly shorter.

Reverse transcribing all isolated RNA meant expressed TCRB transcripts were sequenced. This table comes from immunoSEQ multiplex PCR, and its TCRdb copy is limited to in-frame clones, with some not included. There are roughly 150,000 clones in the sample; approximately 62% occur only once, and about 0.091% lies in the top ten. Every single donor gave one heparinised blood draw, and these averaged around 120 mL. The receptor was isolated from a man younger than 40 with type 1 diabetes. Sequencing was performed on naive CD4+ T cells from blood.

This CDR3 is CASSLVIGLAGANVLTF. CDR3 coding DNA: TGTGCCAGCAGCTTAGTGATCGGCCTAGCCGGGGCCAACGTCCTGACTTTC. V usage is TRBV7-2 and J usage is TRBJ2-6; D is possibly TRBD2 (5 bases). Germline lookup yields CDR1 SGHTA and CDR2 FQGNSA. Between the trimmed V and J ends, which lost 1 base and 4 bases, there was a span of 14 bases. This CDR3 is built from 17 residues.